The clone carrying this T cell receptor beta chain was found many times. What it binds is unknown. The data derive from a study of T-cell reconstitution after alpha-beta-depleted transplantation in children. Overall study findings and caveats: From newly produced T cells came most of the T-cell counts and diversity one year after transplant. Expanded graft clones, several hundred of them, were reportedly the source of alpha-beta T cells about two months after transplant. Several patients had high TCRbeta diversity at day 60; it came from surviving recipient T cells and thymic progenitors.

Unique molecular identifiers tagged the TCRbeta library. TCRdb processed the PCR reads anew with MiXCR; each CDR3 protein has one entry. The sample includes around 100,000 distinct CDR3 sequences, around a tenth seen only once; the top ten take 30% to 35%. The CDR3 loop spans 14 amino acids. The V and J ends lost 5 bases and 6 bases, in that order; junction bases with no gene match: 6. The sequence came from a boy aged 2-9 years with acute lymphoblastic leukemia, due to receive a stem cell transplant. Specimen: PBMCs, collected before TCRalphabeta/CD19-depleted stem cell transplant. The chain uses TRBV12-3 or TRBV12-4 and TRBJ2-7; 11 bases are a match to TRBD2. The CDR3 reads CASSPTSGALEQYF. DNA of the CDR3: TGTGCCAGCAGTCCGACTAGCGGGGCTCTCGAGCAGTACTTC.